These 19 T cell receptor beta chains originate from one sample sequenced in a study of T cell clonality in common variable immunodeficiency. Study results and caveats: Reportedly, TCR beta sequences from common variable immunodeficiency showed fewer deletions and N-nucleotide insertions.

These receptors have no known antigen. Here immunoSEQ multiplex PCR was the method, and the copy in TCRdb shows in-frame clones only, minus some. The repertoire yields around 15,000 clones, none seen only once; the top ten contain roughly an eighth. Sequencing was performed on peripheral blood mononuclear cells. These receptors were collected from a human donor with common variable immunodeficiency.

This clone was counted a few times. The observed sequence ends 3 residues before the CDR3 terminus, with the missing tail filled in from the germline J gene. The V gene is TRBV18, the J gene TRBJ2-6; TRBD1 matches 10 bases. The CDR3 is 16 residues long. Germline CDR1 reads KGHSH; CDR2 reads LQKENI. V lost 3 bases, J lost 3 bases, and 2 bases stayed unmatched. The CDR3 region is CASSPTGGVGANVLTF. The sequenced CDR3 bases are TGTGCCAGCTCACCGACAGGGGGCGTTGGGGCCAACGTC.

To note about this clone: The read gets to within 3 residues of the CDR3 end, and the germline J gene fills in the rest. The chain has TRBV18 and TRBJ2-5, with D perhaps TRBD1 (6 bases). Germline V CDR1 and CDR2: KGHSH, LQKENI. The CDR3 has 14 amino acids. V was clipped by 3 bases and J by 5 bases, with 13 bases between them. CDR3 DNA (partial): TGTGCCAGCTCACCGGGACAAAAAATGGAGACC. It yields the protein CASSPGQKMET. From start to end, the CDR3 is CASSPGQKMETQYF.

This clone was seen more than once but under ten times. The CDR3 extends 3 residues past the end of the read, so its final part is completed from the germline J gene. This chain connects TRBV7-9 to TRBJ2-3; 7 bases map to TRBD2. V lost 5 bases to trimming and J lost 1 base; unmatched junction nucleotides: 6. Germline V gene sequence: CDR1 SEHNR, CDR2 FQNEAQ (reference sequence). CDR3 length: 15 residues. The CDR3 bases that were read are TGTGCCAGCAGCCCGACGGGGGGAGGCACAGATACG. Its protein is CASSPTGGGTDT. The whole CDR3 is CASSPTGGGTDTQYF.

Comment on this clone: The CDR3 is cut off 3 residues early in the read; its end comes from the germline J gene. The chain combines TRBV18 with TRBJ2-1, with TRBD1 identical over 7 bases. The CDR3 totals 14 residues. Germline CDR1 KGHSH, CDR2 LQKENI. Germline trimming cut 0 bases from V and 8 bases from J; bases unmatched to any gene: 4. Incomplete CDR3 DNA: TGTGCCAGCTCACCACCTACAGGGGTCCATGAG. Protein product: CASSPPTGVHE. The whole CDR3 sequence is CASSPPTGVHEQFF. The full variable domain, completed using reference TRBV18 and TRBJ2-1, is NAGVMQNPRHLVRRRGQEARLRCSPMKGHSHVYWYRQLPEEGLKFMVYLQKENIIDESGMPKERFSAEFPKEGPSILRIQQVVRGDSAAYFCASSPPTGVHEQFFGPGTRLTVL.

On this clone itself: The read is 3 residues too short to cover the CDR3 end, so that end is filled in from the germline J gene. The chain has TRBV2 and TRBJ1-6, with 9 bases aligning to TRBD1. V gave up 5 bases and J gave up 7 bases; unmatched junction bases: 6. This CDR3 is built from 15 residues. Germline CDR1 SNHLY, CDR2 FYNNEI. This chain's CDR3 is CASSQQGARNSPLHF. Incomplete CDR3 DNA: TGTGCCAGCAGTCAACAGGGGGCGCGGAATTCACCC.

This clone was observed many times. At one of its ends the junction is not consistent with the germline gene, which may arise from a read error. With the read ending 3 residues before the CDR3 end, the germline J gene is used to fill in that end. The chain employs TRBV4-2 and TRBJ2-7, with 11 bases identical to TRBD2. The germline V gene has CDR1 LGHNA and CDR2 YNFKEQ. CDR3 size: 15 residues. The CDR3 DNA, read in part, is TGCGCCAGCAGCCAACTAGCGGGGGACCTTTACGAG. Residues: CASSQLAGDLYE. The complete CDR3 reads CASSQLAGDLYEQYF.

This clone showed up just a few times. The read falls 3 residues short of the CDR3 end, and the missing part is taken from the germline J gene. This chain connects TRBV5-1 to TRBJ2-7; the D gene is possibly TRBD1 (5 bases). Germline CDR1 and CDR2: SGHRS and YFSETQ. The CDR3 totals 16 residues. Trimming removed 4 bases at V and 2 bases at J, with 19 bases between. CDR3 amino acids: CASSPRAGIQTYEQYF. Incomplete CDR3 DNA: TGCGCCAGCAGCCCCCGGGCAGGGATACAAACCTACGAG.

A word on this clone: The sequenced fragment ends 3 residues before the CDR3 boundary, so the rest is inferred from the germline J gene. The rearrangement links TRBV7-9 to TRBJ1-2, with 8 bases matching TRBD1. Germline V gives CDR1 SEHNR, CDR2 FQNEAQ (reference sequence). CDR3 length: 14 amino acids. CDR3 DNA, as far as it was read: TGTGCCAGCAGCTTAAACAGTGGGACAGGTCGC. It codes for CASSLNSGTGR. The entire CDR3 reads CASSLNSGTGRYTF.

The sample holds a few counts of this clone. The read ends 3 residues early relative to the CDR3; the germline J gene fills the gap. The chain joins TRBV18 to TRBJ2-3; 8 bases are shared with TRBD1. Germline lookup yields CDR1 KGHSH and CDR2 LQKENI. This CDR3 region has 20 residues. With V trimmed by 3 bases and J by 2 bases, 19 bases remained unmatched. CDR3 bases read: TGTGCCAGCTCACCGCTCAGGACAGGGAACCTTCTGCGACTCACAGATACG. Translated, it gives CASSPLRTGNLLRLTDT. The whole CDR3 is CASSPLRTGNLLRLTDTQYF.

With respect to this clone: The CDR3 extends 3 residues past the end of the read, so its final part is completed from the germline J gene. The chain employs TRBV7-9 and TRBJ2-7, with TRBD1 matching over 7 bases. J lost 5 bases, V lost 0 bases, and 4 bases had no gene match. Germline assignment: CDR1 SEHNR and CDR2 FQNEAQ (reference sequence). The CDR3 covers 14 residues. The DNA read from the CDR3 is TGTGCCAGCAGCTTAGCAGGGGGCGCGGACGAG. As protein: CASSLAGGADE. The full CDR3 is CASSLAGGADEQYF.

This clone was observed a handful of times. The read halts 3 residues ahead of the CDR3 end, with the missing end drawn from the germline J gene. This chain links TRBV7-2 with TRBJ2-1, with a tentative D call TRBD2 (5 bases). V was pared by 1 base and J by 8 bases, with 12 bases between. Germline V gives CDR1 SGHTA, CDR2 FQGNSA. The CDR3 loop spans 14 amino acids. Partial CDR3 DNA: TGTGCCAGCAGCTTAGAACAGCGGTGGGATGAG. Its translation: CASSLEQRWDE. Given in full, the CDR3 is CASSLEQRWDEQFF.

This clone was found a few times. The read comes to an end 3 residues before the CDR3 does, leaving the germline J gene to fill in the end. This chain links TRBV6-1 with TRBJ2-3, with D hard to call. Germline V gene sequence: CDR1 MNHNS, CDR2 SASEGT. Between the trimmed V and J ends, which lost 1 base and 6 bases, there was a span of 17 bases. This CDR3 region has 16 residues. CDR3: CASSEGIASVGDTQYF. The part of the CDR3 DNA that was read is TGTGCCAGCAGTGAAGGGATCGCTTCAGTCGGGGATACG.

This clone was detected a few times. The missing CDR3 end, 3 residues past where the read stops, is filled in from the germline J gene. The genes are TRBV7-2 and TRBJ1-2; D ambiguous. Germline-derived CDR1 and CDR2 are SGHTA and FQGNSA. The CDR3 spans 14 residues. The CDR3 region is CASSPGSGVGYYTF. CDR3 DNA, as far as it was read: TGTGCCAGCAGCCCCGGCAGCGGCGTCGGATAC.

Turning to this clone: The CDR3 is cut off 3 residues early in the read; its end comes from the germline J gene. The rearrangement uses TRBV19 and TRBJ2-5; 7 nucleotides line up with TRBD2. Germline V gene sequence: CDR1 LNHDA, CDR2 SQIVND (reference sequence). The CDR3 extends over 15 amino acids. Losses at the gene ends were 9 bases for V and 5 bases for J; bases not matched to a gene: 15. The part of the CDR3 DNA that was read is TGTGCCAGCAAAATCACGGGGGGTAGTTATGAGACC. This codes for CASKITGGSYET. The CDR3 as a whole reads CASKITGGSYETQYF.

This clone has a handful of counts. The observed sequence ends 3 residues before the CDR3 terminus, with the missing tail filled in from the germline J gene. This chain links TRBV30 with TRBJ1-5; D perhaps matches TRBD1 (6 bases). Trimming shortened V by 3 bases and J by 5 bases, and 11 bases separated the two germline ends. CDR1 and CDR2 from the germline V gene are GTSNPN and SVGIG (reference sequence). This CDR3 contains 13 residues. The CDR3 region is CAWRNREDQPQHF. The sequenced CDR3 bases are TGTGCCTGGAGGAACAGGGAGGATCAGCCC.

The sample holds a few counts of this clone. The CDR3 sequence: CASSYGQGDEQYF. The CDR3 DNA, read in part, is TGTGCCAGCAGTTACGGCCAGGGCGACGAG. This sequence joins TRBV6-7 and TRBJ2-7; perhaps TRBD1 as D (5 bases). The CDR3 is cut off 3 residues early in the read; its end comes from the germline J gene. TRBV6-7 is assigned to the ORF class and has an uncertain function. V lost 2 bases and J lost 5, with 10 bases in between. CDR3 length: 13 residues.

This clone was seen repeatedly, ten times or more. The CDR3 is cut off 3 residues early in the read; its end comes from the germline J gene. The V call is TRBV30, the J call TRBJ2-3; D might be TRBD2 (5 bases). Germline assignment: CDR1 GTSNPN and CDR2 SVGIG (reference sequence). This CDR3 contains 12 residues. The V and J ends lost 0 bases and 7 bases respectively, with 8 bases between them. The part of the CDR3 DNA that was read is TGTGCCTGGAGTGTACGGGGTTATACG. Translating it yields CAWSVRGYT. In full, the CDR3 is CAWSVRGYTQYF.

Turning to this clone: The read ends 3 residues early relative to the CDR3; the germline J gene fills the gap. The V and J genes are TRBV7-6 and TRBJ2-7, with 8 bases that match TRBD1. V dropped 0 bases and J dropped 6; count of bases not matched to a gene: 4. Germline CDR1 SGHVS, CDR2 FNYEAQ. The CDR3 loop spans 14 amino acids. The CDR3 bases that were read are TGTGCCAGCAGCTTAGCCAGGGGGCGGGGCGAG. Translation gives CASSLARGRGE. In full, the CDR3 is CASSLARGRGEQYF.

CDR3 in amino acids: CASSLGGGTNEKLFF. CDR3 DNA, as far as it was read: TGTGCCAGCAGCCTCGGGGGGGGTACCAATGAAAAA. The gene calls are TRBV5-6 and TRBJ1-4; maybe TRBD1 (5 bases). Coverage ceases 3 residues before the CDR3 finishes, and the germline J gene fills in the end. V lost 4 bases, J lost 5 bases, and 15 bases lay in between. CDR1 is SGHDT and CDR2 is YYEEEE in the germline V gene. This CDR3 comprises 15 residues.